Each of the 6 T cell receptor beta chains below was sequenced from the same sample in a study of blood T cell repertoires in COVID-19. Using immunoSEQ multiplex PCR, the repertoire was profiled, and TCRdb retains in-frame clones only, with some absent. The data contain about 380,000 clones, 88% of them singletons. Material for sequencing was PBMCs or T cells enriched from blood (not recorded which). These receptors originate from a woman aged 18-30 years who had recovered from COVID-19.

This sequence joins TRBV9 and TRBJ2-3, with 10 bases matching TRBD2. The CDR3 is made up of 16 amino acids. Per the germline V gene, CDR1 is SGDLS and CDR2 is YYNGEE. Trimming took 1 base from V and 4 from J; bases not matched to a gene: 6. CDR3 in DNA: TGTGCCAGCAGCGTATTAGCGGGGGGCCGCCCAGATACGCAGTATTTT. It is translated as CASSVLAGGRPDTQYF.

The chain joins TRBV11-2 to TRBJ2-1; a weak D match, TRBD2 (6 bases). The germline V and J ends were trimmed by 5 bases and 8 bases, with 10 bases remaining between them. In germline, CDR1 is SGHAT, CDR2 FQNNGV. This CDR3 contains 12 residues. CDR3 region: CASSRTSHEQFF. The CDR3 nucleotides read TGTGCCAGCAGCCGTACTAGCCATGAGCAGTTCTTC. The whole variable domain, filled in from reference TRBV11-2 and TRBJ2-1, reads EAGVAQSPRYKIIEKRQSVAFWCNPISGHATLYWYQQILGQGPKLLIQFQNNGVVDDSQLPKDRFSAERLKGVDSTLKIQPAKLEDSAVYLCASSRTSHEQFFGPGTRLTVL.

V and J are TRBV7-3 and TRBJ2-1; 8 nucleotides line up with TRBD1. Germline V gene lookup returns CDR1 SGHTA and CDR2 FQGTGA. The CDR3 sequence is 13 residues long. V trimming: 5 bases; J trimming: 9 bases; junction bases outside the gene matches: 6. The CDR3 DNA is TGTGCCAGCAGCACTCAGGGGGCTGGTGAGCAGTTCTTC. Protein: CASSTQGAGEQFF.

The gene calls are TRBV19 and TRBJ1-1; unclear D gene. The length of the CDR3 is 12 residues. The germline V gene encodes CDR1 LNHDA and CDR2 SQIVND (reference sequence). The V end was cut by 4 bases, the J end by 6 bases, with 9 bases between. CDR3 sequence: CASSSGVPEAFF. The CDR3 DNA reads TGTGCCAGTAGTAGCGGGGTCCCTGAAGCTTTCTTT.

The chain uses TRBV24-1 and TRBJ1-4; 9 bases fit TRBD1. This CDR3 has 16 amino acids. V dropped 2 bases and J dropped 8; count of bases not matched to a gene: 8. Germline assignment: CDR1 KGHDR and CDR2 SFDVKD. The CDR3 loop is CATSDCHRGPGEKLFF. CDR3 bases: TGTGCCACCAGTGATTGCCACAGGGGGCCGGGAGAAAAACTGTTTTTT.

The chain recombines TRBV10-3 with TRBJ1-3; the D gene is possibly TRBD1 (6 bases). The CDR3 extends over 15 amino acids. Germline V gives CDR1 ENHRY, CDR2 SYGVKD. The germline V and J ends were trimmed by 6 bases and 0 bases, with 12 bases remaining between them. The CDR3 DNA follows: TGTGCCATCAGGAACAGGGACACCTCTGGAAACACCATATATTTT. Amino acid sequence: CAIRNRDTSGNTIYF.